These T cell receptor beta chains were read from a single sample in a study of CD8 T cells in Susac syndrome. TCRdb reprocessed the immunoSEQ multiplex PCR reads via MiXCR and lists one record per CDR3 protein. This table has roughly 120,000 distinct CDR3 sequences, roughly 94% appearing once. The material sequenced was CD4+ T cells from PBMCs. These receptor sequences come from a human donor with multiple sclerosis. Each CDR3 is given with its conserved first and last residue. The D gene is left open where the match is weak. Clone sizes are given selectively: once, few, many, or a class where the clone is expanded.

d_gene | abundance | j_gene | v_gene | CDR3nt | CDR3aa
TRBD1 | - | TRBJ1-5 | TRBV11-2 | TGTGCCAGCAGCTCGACAGGGGGACAGAATCAGCCCCAGCATTTT | CASSSTGGQNQPQHF
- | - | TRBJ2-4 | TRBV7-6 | TGTGCCAGCAGCCTGCGACAATCAGGGGCCAAAAACATTCAGTACTTC | CASSLRQSGAKNIQYF
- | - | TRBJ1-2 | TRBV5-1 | TGCGCCAGCAGCCCACCAGGGGTAGCCTATGGCTACACCTTC | CASSPPGVAYGYTF
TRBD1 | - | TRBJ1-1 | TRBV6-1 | TGTGCCAGCAGCCTTGACTCGCCGGGACAGGGAACAGCTTTCTTT | CASSLDSPGQGTAFF
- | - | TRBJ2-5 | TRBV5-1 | TGCGCCAGCAGCCCACAGGGTTCAGTCGTAGAGACCCAGTACTTC | CASSPQGSVVETQYF
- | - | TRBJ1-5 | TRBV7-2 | TGTGCCAGCCAGGTCGTAGTAGGCAATCAGCCCCAGCATTTT | CASQVVVGNQPQHF
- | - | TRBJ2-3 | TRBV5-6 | TGTGCCAGCAGCTTGGGCCGGGGCTCGGATACGCAGTATTTT | CASSLGRGSDTQYF
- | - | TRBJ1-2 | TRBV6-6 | TGTGCCAGCAGTTATCTGGAGGGTGGCTACACCTTC | CASSYLEGGYTF
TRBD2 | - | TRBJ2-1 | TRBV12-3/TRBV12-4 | TGTGCCAGCAGCCCGACTAGCGGAGCCGACAATGAGCAGTTCTTC | CASSPTSGADNEQFF
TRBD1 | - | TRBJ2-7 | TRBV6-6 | TGTGCCAGCAGTTATACCGGGACAGGGGGCGGCGAGCAGTACTTC | CASSYTGTGGGEQYF
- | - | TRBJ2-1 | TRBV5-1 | TGCGCCAGCAGCTTGTTGGGAGGCAATGAGCAGTTCTTC | CASSLLGGNEQFF
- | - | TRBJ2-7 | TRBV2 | TGTGCCAGCAGCTTTACATCCTACGAGCAGTACTTC | CASSFTSYEQYF
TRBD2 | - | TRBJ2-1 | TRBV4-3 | TGCGCCAGCAGCCTCACCGTGGGACTAGCGGGGAGCTCCTACAATGAGCAGTTCTTC | CASSLTVGLAGSSYNEQFF
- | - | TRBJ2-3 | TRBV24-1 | TGTGCCACCAGTGGGAGGGACCGGACCACAGATACGCAGTATTTT | CATSGRDRTTDTQYF
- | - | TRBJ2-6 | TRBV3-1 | TGTGCCAGCAGCCAAGATGAACCCTCTGGGGCCAACGTCCTGACTTTC | CASSQDEPSGANVLTF
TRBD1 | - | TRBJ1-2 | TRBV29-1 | TGCAGCGTAGGGACAGCAAACTATGGCTACACCTTC | CSVGTANYGYTF
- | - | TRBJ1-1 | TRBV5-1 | TGCGCCAGCAGCTCGGAGTTGAACACTGAAGCTTTCTTT | CASSSELNTEAFF
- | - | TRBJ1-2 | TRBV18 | TGTGCCAGCGCGATTAATAACTATGGCTACACCTTC | CASAINNYGYTF
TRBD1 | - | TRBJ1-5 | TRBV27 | TGTGCCAGCAGTCTTATGGGACAGGGTCGGCAGCCCCAGCATTTT | CASSLMGQGRQPQHF
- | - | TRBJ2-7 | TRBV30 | TGTGCCTGGAGTGGGGGAACTCTCGACGAGCAGTACTTC | CAWSGGTLDEQYF
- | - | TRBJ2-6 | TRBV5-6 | TGTGCCAGCGCTGGGGGCTGGGCCAACGTCCTGACTTTC | CASAGGWANVLTF
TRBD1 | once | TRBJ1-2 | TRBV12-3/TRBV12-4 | TGTGCCAGCAGCGGACAGGGAAGGTTTCGGGGTGGCTACACCTTC | CASSGQGRFRGGYTF
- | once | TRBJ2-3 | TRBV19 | TGTGCCAGTAGTATTGAGTCGCGGGCAACAGATACGCAGTATTTT | CASSIESRATDTQYF
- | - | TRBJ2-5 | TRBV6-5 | TGTGCCAGCAGTTACTCAGCGGAGAAAGAGACCCAGTACTTC | CASSYSAEKETQYF